This T cell receptor (beta chain) came from a study of blood T cell repertoires in COVID-19. Study background: Samples representing acute and convalescent COVID-19 were sourced from the United States, Italy and Spain.

The germline V and J ends were trimmed by 3 bases and 0 bases, with 11 bases remaining between them. Germline CDR1 LNHDA, CDR2 SQIVND (reference sequence). CDR3 length equals 15 residues. Per the authors' pipeline: From reference gene primer amplification, estimates of nucleated cell counts were derived. TCRdb's copy holds only in-frame clones and misses some; the assay was immunoSEQ multiplex PCR. V and J calls plus clone size are reproduced from that table; the DNA served to infer D and trimming. This table has approximately 100,000 clones, roughly 85% appearing once. V and J are TRBV19 and TRBJ1-2; tentatively, D is TRBD1 (5 bases). This receptor was identified in an elderly man with acute or convalescent COVID-19. Sequencing was done on a sample of peripheral blood. The CDR3 region is CASSMLTGANYGYTF. The CDR3, as DNA: TGTGCCAGTAGTATGTTAACGGGGGCTAACTATGGCTACACCTTC.